The rows below give T cell receptor beta chains drawn from one sample of a study of blood T cells in healthy people across ages. TCRdb fed the 5' RACE reads into MiXCR, producing one record per CDR3 protein. The data hold around 1,900,000 distinct CDR3 sequences, with 35% to 50% observed a single time. The sample consisted of blood. These receptors originate from a human donor in good health. Each CDR3 is given with its conserved first and last residue. Each record gives: clone size, V gene, D gene, J gene, CDR3 length, CDR3 protein, CDR3 DNA. A D gene is named only where the DNA matches it firmly. Only part of the rows carry a size: once, few, many, or a class if the clone is expanded.

clone_size: few; v_call: TRBV4-2; d_call: NA; j_call: TRBJ2-1; cdr3_length: 14; cdr3_aa: CTSSQDLTRGEQFF; cdr3_nt: TGTACCAGCAGCCAAGATTTAACGCGGGGTGAGCAGTTCTTC
clone_size: NA; v_call: TRBV9; d_call: NA; j_call: TRBJ2-3; cdr3_length: 15; cdr3_aa: CVSSFRQEHTDTQYF; cdr3_nt: TGTGTCAGCAGCTTTAGACAGGAGCACACAGATACGCAGTATTTT
clone_size: NA; v_call: TRBV30; d_call: TRBD1; j_call: TRBJ1-2; cdr3_length: 13; cdr3_aa: CAWTGTGFDGYTF; cdr3_nt: TGTGCCTGGACCGGGACAGGGTTTGATGGCTACACCTTC
clone_size: NA; v_call: TRBV4-3; d_call: NA; j_call: TRBJ1-5; cdr3_length: 15; cdr3_aa: CASSQDQGINQPQHF; cdr3_nt: TGCGCCAGCAGCCAAGATCAGGGGATTAATCAGCCCCAGCATTTT
clone_size: NA; v_call: TRBV4-2; d_call: NA; j_call: TRBJ2-3; cdr3_length: 16; cdr3_aa: CASSQGIGGSTDTQYF; cdr3_nt: TGTGCCAGCAGCCAAGGGATAGGGGGGAGTACGGATACGCAGTATTTT
clone_size: NA; v_call: TRBV4-3; d_call: TRBD2; j_call: TRBJ2-3; cdr3_length: 17; cdr3_aa: CASSQEGLAVTTDTQYF; cdr3_nt: TGCGCCAGCAGCCAAGAGGGGCTAGCGGTGACCACAGATACGCAGTATTTT
clone_size: NA; v_call: TRBV4-3; d_call: TRBD2; j_call: TRBJ2-1; cdr3_length: 16; cdr3_aa: CASSHLAGGVYNEQFF; cdr3_nt: TGCGCCAGCAGCCACCTAGCGGGGGGGGTGTACAATGAGCAGTTCTTC
clone_size: NA; v_call: TRBV12-5; d_call: TRBD2; j_call: TRBJ2-5; cdr3_length: 16; cdr3_aa: CASAFSRGGGQETQYF; cdr3_nt: TGTGCTAGTGCGTTCTCACGGGGGGGAGGACAAGAGACCCAGTACTTC
clone_size: NA; v_call: TRBV20-1; d_call: NA; j_call: TRBJ2-5; cdr3_length: 15; cdr3_aa: CSARFAGDSKETQYF; cdr3_nt: TGCAGTGCTAGATTCGCGGGGGACAGCAAAGAGACCCAGTACTTC
clone_size: few; v_call: TRBV29-1; d_call: NA; j_call: TRBJ2-1; cdr3_length: 13; cdr3_aa: CSVEQGNKNEQFF; cdr3_nt: TGCAGCGTTGAACAGGGAAACAAAAATGAGCAGTTCTTC
clone_size: NA; v_call: TRBV4-2; d_call: TRBD2; j_call: TRBJ2-5; cdr3_length: 16; cdr3_aa: CASSNTWGGSGETQYF; cdr3_nt: TGTGCCAGCAGCAACACTTGGGGGGGTTCGGGGGAGACCCAGTACTTC
clone_size: NA; v_call: TRBV7-2; d_call: TRBD2; j_call: TRBJ2-7; cdr3_length: 15; cdr3_aa: CASSLGGTSFYEQYF; cdr3_nt: TGTGCCAGCAGCTTAGGTGGGACTAGTTTCTACGAGCAGTACTTC
clone_size: NA; v_call: TRBV12-3/TRBV12-4; d_call: NA; j_call: TRBJ1-5; cdr3_length: 16; cdr3_aa: CASSLGGSNSNQPQHF; cdr3_nt: TGTGCCAGCAGTTTAGGCGGGTCAAATAGCAATCAGCCCCAGCATTTT
clone_size: NA; v_call: TRBV7-8; d_call: NA; j_call: TRBJ2-5; cdr3_length: 14; cdr3_aa: CASSLVGLHETQYF; cdr3_nt: TGTGCCAGCAGCTTAGTTGGACTACATGAGACCCAGTACTTC
clone_size: NA; v_call: TRBV7-2; d_call: NA; j_call: TRBJ2-5; cdr3_length: 14; cdr3_aa: CASSLATLEETQYF; cdr3_nt: TGTGCCAGCAGCTTAGCGACCTTGGAGGAGACCCAGTACTTC
clone_size: few; v_call: TRBV2; d_call: NA; j_call: TRBJ1-2; cdr3_length: 11; cdr3_aa: CATRTAHGYTF; cdr3_nt: TGTGCCACGAGGACAGCCCATGGCTACACCTTC
clone_size: NA; v_call: TRBV14; d_call: NA; j_call: TRBJ2-5; cdr3_length: 12; cdr3_aa: CASSALGREQYF; cdr3_nt: TGTGCCAGCAGCGCCCTCGGACGAGAGCAGTACTTC
clone_size: few; v_call: TRBV20-1; d_call: NA; j_call: TRBJ2-7; cdr3_length: 14; cdr3_aa: CSASPGQRSYGQYF; cdr3_nt: TGCAGTGCTAGTCCCGGACAGCGATCCTACGGGCAGTACTTC
clone_size: NA; v_call: TRBV27; d_call: TRBD1; j_call: TRBJ2-7; cdr3_length: 13; cdr3_aa: CAGSLGTGDEQYF; cdr3_nt: TGTGCCGGCAGTTTAGGGACAGGGGACGAGCAGTACTTC
clone_size: few; v_call: TRBV28; d_call: NA; j_call: TRBJ1-2; cdr3_length: 13; cdr3_aa: CASSHPRSYGYTF; cdr3_nt: TGTGCCAGCAGTCACCCTCGATCCTATGGCTACACCTTC
clone_size: NA; v_call: TRBV5-1; d_call: TRBD2; j_call: TRBJ2-3; cdr3_length: 17; cdr3_aa: CASSTPGLAGSTDTQYF; cdr3_nt: TGCGCCAGCAGCACCCCCGGTCTAGCGGGGAGCACAGATACGCAGTATTTT
clone_size: NA; v_call: TRBV27; d_call: NA; j_call: TRBJ2-7; cdr3_length: 16; cdr3_aa: CASSPHLEGALREQYF; cdr3_nt: TGTGCCAGCAGTCCCCACCTGGAGGGCGCCCTACGGGAGCAGTACTTC
clone_size: NA; v_call: TRBV21-1; d_call: NA; j_call: TRBJ2-7; cdr3_length: 15; cdr3_aa: CASSKKGLGPYEQYF; cdr3_nt: TGTGCCAGCAGCAAAAAGGGATTGGGGCCCTACGAGCAGTACTTC
clone_size: NA; v_call: TRBV29-1; d_call: NA; j_call: TRBJ2-5; cdr3_length: 16; cdr3_aa: CSVEGRGRTGQETQYF; cdr3_nt: TGCAGCGTTGAAGGTAGGGGCCGTACAGGGCAAGAGACTCAGTACTTC
clone_size: NA; v_call: TRBV2; d_call: NA; j_call: TRBJ2-5; cdr3_length: 14; cdr3_aa: CASTPGGLRETQYF; cdr3_nt: TGTGCCAGCACCCCCGGGGGGCTGCGGGAGACCCAGTACTTC
clone_size: NA; v_call: TRBV20-1; d_call: NA; j_call: TRBJ1-2; cdr3_length: 15; cdr3_aa: CSASPREGAGYGYTF; cdr3_nt: TGCAGTGCTAGCCCAAGGGAAGGTGCGGGCTATGGCTACACCTTC
clone_size: once; v_call: TRBV20-1; d_call: TRBD1; j_call: TRBJ1-2; cdr3_length: 15; cdr3_aa: CSARAPGGDFRGYTF; cdr3_nt: TGCAGTGCTAGAGCCCCAGGGGGGGATTTTAGGGGCTACACCTTC
clone_size: few; v_call: TRBV7-2; d_call: NA; j_call: TRBJ1-5; cdr3_length: 13; cdr3_aa: CASSYQLDQPQHF; cdr3_nt: TGTGCCAGCAGTTACCAGTTGGATCAGCCCCAGCATTTT
clone_size: NA; v_call: TRBV7-8; d_call: NA; j_call: TRBJ2-7; cdr3_length: 14; cdr3_aa: CASSAPGTNYEQYF; cdr3_nt: TGTGCCAGCAGCGCACCCGGGACAAATTACGAGCAGTACTTC
clone_size: few; v_call: TRBV24-1; d_call: TRBD2; j_call: TRBJ2-5; cdr3_length: 17; cdr3_aa: CATSDPTSGGFQETQYF; cdr3_nt: TGTGCCACCAGTGATCCCACTAGCGGGGGGTTCCAAGAGACCCAGTACTTC
clone_size: few; v_call: TRBV13; d_call: NA; j_call: TRBJ2-1; cdr3_length: 18; cdr3_aa: CASSSNDGTPRSYDEQFF; cdr3_nt: TGTGCCAGCAGTTCCAATGACGGGACCCCTCGCTCCTACGATGAGCAGTTCTTC
clone_size: few; v_call: TRBV12-3/TRBV12-4; d_call: NA; j_call: TRBJ2-1; cdr3_length: 12; cdr3_aa: CASSHDSWKQFF; cdr3_nt: TGTGCCAGCAGCCACGACAGTTGGAAGCAGTTCTTC
clone_size: NA; v_call: TRBV5-1; d_call: TRBD2; j_call: TRBJ2-7; cdr3_length: 18; cdr3_aa: CASSLRPSGGPSSCEQYF; cdr3_nt: TGCGCCAGCAGCTTGCGTCCTAGCGGGGGCCCCAGCTCCTGCGAGCAGTACTTC
clone_size: NA; v_call: TRBV5-4; d_call: TRBD1; j_call: TRBJ1-2; cdr3_length: 15; cdr3_aa: CASNIAGQGNYGYTF; cdr3_nt: TGTGCCAGCAACATAGCGGGACAGGGTAACTATGGCTACACCTTC
clone_size: NA; v_call: TRBV7-2; d_call: NA; j_call: TRBJ2-5; cdr3_length: 17; cdr3_aa: CASSLARGGVARETQYF; cdr3_nt: TGTGCCAGCAGCTTGGCGAGAGGGGGGGTGGCTAGAGAGACCCAGTACTTC
clone_size: few; v_call: TRBV12-3/TRBV12-4; d_call: NA; j_call: TRBJ2-5; cdr3_length: 14; cdr3_aa: CASSRVGGGIEQYF; cdr3_nt: TGTGCCAGCAGCCGGGTGGGAGGGGGGATTGAGCAGTACTTC
clone_size: few; v_call: TRBV9; d_call: NA; j_call: TRBJ2-3; cdr3_length: 14; cdr3_aa: CASSPPSVGDTQYF; cdr3_nt: TGTGCCAGCAGCCCTCCGTCGGTCGGGGATACGCAGTATTTT
clone_size: NA; v_call: TRBV5-1; d_call: NA; j_call: TRBJ1-1; cdr3_length: 13; cdr3_aa: CASSKNRETEAFF; cdr3_nt: TGCGCCAGCAGCAAAAACAGGGAAACTGAAGCTTTCTTT
clone_size: NA; v_call: TRBV7-2; d_call: TRBD1; j_call: TRBJ2-3; cdr3_length: 15; cdr3_aa: CASSPTGGNTDTQYF; cdr3_nt: TGTGCCAGCAGCCCGACAGGGGGAAACACAGATACGCAGTATTTT
clone_size: NA; v_call: TRBV7-2; d_call: TRBD1; j_call: TRBJ2-7; cdr3_length: 15; cdr3_aa: CASSPITGAHYEQYF; cdr3_nt: TGTGCCAGCAGCCCAATAACAGGGGCTCACTACGAGCAGTACTTC
clone_size: NA; v_call: TRBV7-9; d_call: NA; j_call: TRBJ2-1; cdr3_length: 13; cdr3_aa: CASSRQVRSEQFF; cdr3_nt: TGTGCCAGCAGCAGACAGGTTCGGAGTGAGCAGTTCTTC
clone_size: NA; v_call: TRBV28; d_call: NA; j_call: TRBJ2-5; cdr3_length: 13; cdr3_aa: CASSFGGGLTQYF; cdr3_nt: TGTGCCAGCAGTTTTGGCGGGGGCCTAACCCAGTACTTC
clone_size: NA; v_call: TRBV6-5; d_call: TRBD2; j_call: TRBJ2-5; cdr3_length: 19; cdr3_aa: CASSYSWTSRPIGQETQYF; cdr3_nt: TGTGCCAGCAGTTACTCCTGGACTAGCCGCCCGATCGGCCAAGAGACCCAGTACTTC
clone_size: once; v_call: TRBV5-1; d_call: TRBD1; j_call: TRBJ1-4; cdr3_length: 19; cdr3_aa: CASSLGPGQLTATNEKLFF; cdr3_nt: TGCGCCAGCAGCTTGGGTCCGGGACAGCTAACCGCAACTAATGAAAAACTGTTTTTT
clone_size: NA; v_call: TRBV7-2; d_call: NA; j_call: TRBJ2-7; cdr3_length: 15; cdr3_aa: CAGSTGHPSSYEQYF; cdr3_nt: TGTGCCGGCAGCACAGGACACCCGAGCTCCTACGAGCAGTACTTC
clone_size: once; v_call: TRBV20-1; d_call: NA; j_call: TRBJ1-1; cdr3_length: 11; cdr3_aa: CSARDKLLAFF; cdr3_nt: TGCAGTGCTAGGGATAAGTTACTGGCTTTCTTT
clone_size: NA; v_call: TRBV27; d_call: NA; j_call: TRBJ2-6; cdr3_length: 14; cdr3_aa: CASPSGFGANVLTF; cdr3_nt: TGTGCCAGCCCCTCGGGGTTTGGGGCCAACGTCCTGACTTTC
clone_size: NA; v_call: TRBV7-9; d_call: NA; j_call: TRBJ2-6; cdr3_length: 17; cdr3_aa: CASSSSGYHSGANVLTF; cdr3_nt: TGTGCCAGCAGCTCCTCGGGATACCACTCTGGGGCCAACGTCCTGACTTTC
clone_size: NA; v_call: TRBV28; d_call: NA; j_call: TRBJ1-2; cdr3_length: 15; cdr3_aa: CASRHRRAGDYGYTF; cdr3_nt: TGTGCCAGCAGACACCGGAGGGCGGGGGACTATGGCTACACCTTC
clone_size: NA; v_call: TRBV20-1; d_call: TRBD2; j_call: TRBJ2-1; cdr3_length: 13; cdr3_aa: CSAAGGTNNEQFF; cdr3_nt: TGCAGTGCTGCGGGAGGGACAAACAATGAGCAGTTCTTC
clone_size: NA; v_call: TRBV7-2; d_call: NA; j_call: TRBJ1-2; cdr3_length: 15; cdr3_aa: CASSPSGLTNYGYTF; cdr3_nt: TGTGCCAGCAGTCCCTCGGGACTTACTAACTATGGCTACACCTTC
clone_size: few; v_call: TRBV7-2; d_call: NA; j_call: TRBJ2-1; cdr3_length: 15; cdr3_aa: CASSPPLAGDNEQFF; cdr3_nt: TGTGCCAGCAGCCCCCCCCTCGCGGGCGACAATGAGCAGTTCTTC